This TCR beta chain was captured in a study of neurological immune-mediated disorders. This clonotype showed up many times. Antigen specificity is unknown. Points from the study as a whole: The most TCR clonal expansion was seen in HTLV-1-associated myelopathy, whereas the least was seen in multiple sclerosis, below the level in healthy controls. None of the CDR3 amino acid sequences in expanded clones turned up in more than one subject, which points to private repertoires in all groups. According to phylogenetic grouping, one related-CDR3 cluster, a possible signature, contained the repertoires of 18 of 34 multiple sclerosis patients.

With 10-nucleotide random UMIs included, cDNA was synthesized by 5'RACE. Each CDR3 protein gets one entry after TCRdb re-called the 5' RACE reads with MiXCR. The profile shows fewer than 35,000 distinct CDR3 sequences, around 3.4% of them singletons. The CDR3 spans 13 residues. Per germline, CDR1 SEHNR and CDR2 FQNEAQ (reference sequence). Trimming cost V 3 bases and J 2 bases, with 7 bases left between them. This receptor was identified in a woman aged 30 to 39 with multiple sclerosis. Material: PBMCs. The V and J genes are TRBV7-9 and TRBJ1-2; D is possibly TRBD1 (6 bases). The CDR3 loop is CASSFRGNYGYTF. DNA for the CDR3: TGTGCCAGCAGCTTTAGGGGGAACTATGGCTACACCTTC. Using reference TRBV7-9 and TRBJ1-2 for the parts outside the CDR3, the full variable domain is DTGVSQNPRHKITKRGQNVTFRCDPISEHNRLYWYRQTLGQGPEFLTYFQNEAQLEKSRLLSDRFSAERPKGSFSTLEIQRTEQGDSAMYLCASSFRGNYGYTFGSGTRLTVV.